A single sample is the source of the 22 T cell receptor beta chains below, sequenced in a study of graft-versus-host responses after intestinal transplantation. Sequencing was performed with immunoSEQ multiplex PCR; in TCRdb, only in-frame clones are kept and a portion is missing. The sample carries approximately 54,000 clones, 75% to 95% recorded once. Source: PBMCs, taken roughly 95 weeks after intestinal transplant. Every receptor here comes from a human patient who received an intestinal transplant, so some T cells may come from the graft donor.

V usage is TRBV5-4 and J usage is TRBJ2-1, with a weak D call TRBD2 (6 bases). The CDR3 extends over 17 amino acids. Germline values: CDR1 SGHNT, CDR2 YYREEE (reference sequence). Trimming left V 0 bases short and J 0 bases short, with 13 bases between. The CDR3: CASSLGGAGSSYNEQFF. The CDR3 DNA sequence: TGTGCCAGCAGCTTGGGCGGCGCGGGGAGCTCCTACAATGAGCAGTTCTTC.

The chain recombines TRBV5-1 with TRBJ2-3; a weak D match, TRBD1 (6 bases). V was cut by 0 bases and J by 7 bases, with 18 bases left in between. Per germline, CDR1 SGHRS and CDR2 YFSETQ. The CDR3 runs to 16 residues. CDR3 coding DNA: TGCGCCAGCAGCTTGGCCAACCTCGCAGGGGTACATACGCAGTATTTT. As protein: CASSLANLAGVHTQYF.

The chain is built from TRBV19 and TRBJ1-2; a weak D match, TRBD1 (6 bases). V was trimmed by 6 bases and J by 4 bases, leaving 15 bases between them. The CDR3 extends over 14 amino acids. Per germline, CDR1 LNHDA and CDR2 SQIVND (reference sequence). The CDR3: CASSARGVSYGYTF. The CDR3 region has the DNA TGTGCCAGTAGCGCCAGGGGAGTTAGCTATGGCTACACCTTC.

CDR3 in DNA: TGTGCCAGCAGCTTACAAGAGACCCAGTACTTC. It specifies CASSLQETQYF. V and J are TRBV7-3 and TRBJ2-5; no clear D gene. Trimming stripped 2 bases from V and 2 bases from J, with 0 bases between. CDR1 and CDR2 (germline): SGHTA, FQGTGA. This CDR3 comprises 11 residues.

This chain connects TRBV5-1 to TRBJ2-5, with no clear D. V lost 5 bases to trimming and J lost 2 bases, with 7 bases between them. The CDR3 is made up of 12 amino acids. Germline lookup yields CDR1 SGHRS and CDR2 YFSETQ. CDR3 sequence (DNA): TGCGCCAGCAGACCAGAACAAGAGACCCAGTACTTC. Amino acids: CASRPEQETQYF.

The chain is built from TRBV2 and TRBJ2-3, with 9 bases matching TRBD2. Germline CDR1 SNHLY, CDR2 FYNNEI. With V trimmed by 5 bases and J by 5 bases, 8 bases remained unmatched. This CDR3 is 15 amino acids long. In DNA form, the CDR3 reads TGTGCCAGCAGTCCTATCGGTAGCGGGGGAGATACGCAGTATTTT. Its protein product is CASSPIGSGGDTQYF.

The gene calls are TRBV30 and TRBJ2-7; possible D gene TRBD2, 5 bases. V was pared by 3 bases and J by 6 bases, with 9 bases between. The germline V gene encodes CDR1 GTSNPN and CDR2 SVGIG (reference sequence). There are 11 residues in the CDR3. The CDR3 nucleotides read TGTGCCTGGAGGAGGGATGGCGAGCAGTACTTC. It codes for CAWRRDGEQYF.

V gene TRBV10-1 combines with J gene TRBJ1-1, with D perhaps matching TRBD1 (5 bases). CDR3 size: 14 residues. V lost 3 bases and J 4 bases, leaving 12 bases between the germline ends. Germline loops: CDR1 WNHNN, CDR2 SYGVQD (reference sequence). The CDR3 loop is CASSEIRGSTEAFF. CDR3 nucleotides: TGCGCCAGCAGTGAAATTAGGGGAAGCACTGAAGCTTTCTTT.

The DNA for the CDR3 is TGTGCCAGCAGCATGGGGACTAGCGGGGGGAGGAACACCGGGGAGCTGTTTTTT. This encodes CASSMGTSGGRNTGELFF. The chain uses TRBV21-1 and TRBJ2-2; the D call of TRBD2 is as the table states it, not checked on the DNA. TRBV21-1 is termed a pseudogene. The CDR3 loop spans 18 amino acids.

The J gene is TRBJ2-3, the V gene TRBV18; TRBD1 might be the D (6 bases). Trimming left V 4 bases short and J 6 bases short, with 17 bases between. CDR3 length: 15 amino acids. The germline CDR1 and CDR2 sequences are KGHSH and LQKENI. CDR3 coding DNA: TGTGCCAGCTCACTTTCCGGACTTACAGGGGATACGCAGTATTTT. Residues: CASSLSGLTGDTQYF.

The chain uses TRBV14 and TRBJ2-7, with unresolved D. Per germline, CDR1 SGHDN and CDR2 FVKESK. V lost 2 bases, J lost 3 bases, and 8 bases lay in between. This CDR3 is 13 amino acids long. The CDR3 bases are TGTGCCAGCAGCCAAAGGCCGAACTACGAGCAGTACTTC. It translates to CASSQRPNYEQYF. Complete variable domain (other parts from reference TRBV14 and TRBJ2-7): EAGVTQFPSHSVIEKGQTVTLRCDPISGHDNLYWYRRVMGKEIKFLLHFVKESKQDESGMPNNRFLAERTGGTYSTLKVQPAELEDSGVYFCASSQRPNYEQYFGPGTRLTVT.

The chain combines TRBV5-4 with TRBJ1-2; 9 nucleotides match TRBD1. The ends lost 4 bases at V and 2 bases at J; junction bases unmatched: 3. CDR3 length: 14 amino acids. CDR1 is SGHNT, CDR2 YYREEE, per germline (reference sequence). The chain's CDR3 is CASSPGTGNYGYTF. The CDR3 DNA is TGTGCCAGCAGCCCCGGGACAGGGAACTATGGCTACACCTTC.

This clone was seen once. CDR3 residues: CASGRQATNEKLFF. CDR3 bases: TGTGCCAGCGGCCGGCAGGCAACTAATGAAAAACTGTTTTTT. This chain connects TRBV7-9 to TRBJ1-4; D is undetermined. This CDR3 is 14 amino acids long. Trimming took off 8 bases at V and 0 bases at J, with 10 bases between the two ends. CDR1 is SEHNR, CDR2 FQNEAQ, per germline (reference sequence). Complete variable domain (other parts from reference TRBV7-9 and TRBJ1-4): DTGVSQNPRHKITKRGQNVTFRCDPISEHNRLYWYRQTLGQGPEFLTYFQNEAQLEKSRLLSDRFSAERPKGSFSTLEIQRTEQGDSAMYLCASGRQATNEKLFFGSGTQLSVL.

The J gene is TRBJ2-7, the V gene TRBV29-1; D is undetermined. The V gene's germline CDR1 is SQVTM and CDR2 ANQGSEA. The CDR3 totals 14 residues. Trimming pared 4 bases from V and 0 bases from J, leaving 13 bases between. The CDR3 DNA is TGCAGCGTTGGGGGTACCCAAAGCTCCTACGAGCAGTACTTC. Protein sequence: CSVGGTQSSYEQYF.

The rearrangement links TRBV16 to TRBJ1-2; possible D gene TRBD1, 5 bases. This CDR3 is 14 amino acids long. From germline, CDR1 is KGHSY and CDR2 FQNENV. V was cut by 2 bases and J by 9 bases, with 16 bases left in between. In DNA form, the CDR3 reads TGTGCCAGCAGCCAAATTAGGGGTGATTTTCGCTACACCTTC. It encodes CASSQIRGDFRYTF.

The chain has TRBV19 and TRBJ2-3; weak D call: TRBD1 (6 bases). The CDR3 has 14 residues. Germline loops: CDR1 LNHDA, CDR2 SQIVND (reference sequence). Trimming cost V 6 bases and J 1 base, with 11 bases left between them. The CDR3 DNA follows: TGTGCCAGTAGCCGGGCAGGGGGCACAGATACGCAGTATTTT. Translation gives CASSRAGGTDTQYF.

The chain couples TRBV7-9 to TRBJ1-6; D possibly corresponds to TRBD1 (5 bases). Per the germline V gene, CDR1 is SEHNR and CDR2 is FQNEAQ (reference sequence). This CDR3 region has 15 residues. Between the trimmed V and J ends, which lost 5 bases and 5 bases, there was a span of 13 bases. The CDR3 sequence: CASSEPGRNNSPLHF. The DNA for the CDR3 is TGTGCCAGCAGCGAACCGGGACGGAATAATTCACCCCTCCACTTT.

The chain recombines TRBV7-6 with TRBJ2-5; a possible D gene is TRBD2 (7 bases). Germline V gene sequence: CDR1 SGHVS, CDR2 FNYEAQ. This CDR3 contains 15 residues. V was cut by 5 bases and J by 7 bases, with 20 bases left in between. CDR3 nucleotides: TGTGCCAGCAGCCCAGGGTGGGGGGGCGCTGGGACCCAGTACTTC. Encoded protein: CASSPGWGGAGTQYF. The variable domain in full, with the rest retrieved from reference TRBV7-6 and TRBJ2-5, is GAGVSQSPRYKVTKRGQDVALRCDPISGHVSLYWYRQALGQGPEFLTYFNYEAQQDKSGLPNDRFSAERPEGSISTLTIQRTEQRDSAMYRCASSPGWGGAGTQYFGPGTRLLVL.

This clone is a singleton in its sample. The DNA for the CDR3 is TGTGCCAGCAGAGGAGGACAGGGGGCGTTAGGAAATGAAGCTTTCTTT. The encoded protein is CASRGGQGALGNEAFF. The rearrangement links TRBV6-6 to TRBJ1-1, with 11 bases lining up with TRBD1. With V trimmed by 6 bases and J by 7 bases, 13 bases remained unmatched. CDR3 length equals 16 residues. The germline V gene encodes CDR1 MNHNY and CDR2 SVGAGI (reference sequence).

This sequence joins TRBV18 and TRBJ1-2; the D is unclear. This CDR3 is 16 amino acids long. Germline V gene data show CDR1 as KGHSH and CDR2 as LQKENI. Trimming removed 1 base at V and 8 bases at J, with 20 bases between. CDR3 bases: TGTGCCAGCTCACCACTCTCAGAGTCTTCTTTATTAGGCTACACCTTC. This translates into CASSPLSESSLLGYTF. The variable domain in full, with the rest retrieved from reference TRBV18 and TRBJ1-2, is NAGVMQNPRHLVRRRGQEARLRCSPMKGHSHVYWYRQLPEEGLKFMVYLQKENIIDESGMPKERFSAEFPKEGPSILRIQQVVRGDSAAYFCASSPLSESSLLGYTFGSGTRLTVV.

The DNA for the CDR3 is TGTGCCAGCAGTTATTCGGCCAGCGGGGTAAATGAGCAGTTCTTC. Translated: CASSYSASGVNEQFF. The genes are TRBV6-5 and TRBJ2-1, with 7 positions matching TRBD2. The CDR3 has 15 amino acids. The V segment lost 3 bases and the J segment 7 bases; nucleotides outside the gene matches: 9. CDR1 is MNHEY, CDR2 SVGAGI, per germline.

This chain joins TRBV7-9 and TRBJ1-6; maybe TRBD1 (5 bases). CDR3 length: 15 residues. Germline V gene lookup returns CDR1 SEHNR and CDR2 FQNEAQ (reference sequence). V was pared by 1 base and J by 9 bases, with 13 bases between. The CDR3 here is CASSLVGGTSSPLHF. CDR3 coding DNA: TGTGCCAGCAGCTTAGTTGGCGGGACCAGTTCACCCCTCCACTTT. Supplemented by reference TRBV7-9 and TRBJ1-6, the full variable domain reads DTGVSQNPRHKITKRGQNVTFRCDPISEHNRLYWYRQTLGQGPEFLTYFQNEAQLEKSRLLSDRFSAERPKGSFSTLEIQRTEQGDSAMYLCASSLVGGTSSPLHFGNGTRLTVT.